These T cell receptor beta chains were read from a single sample in a study of STAT5B mutations in CD4+ large granular lymphocyte leukemia. TCRdb's table, derived via immunoSEQ multiplex PCR, lists solely in-frame clones and lacks some. Seen here are some 28,000 clones, 70% to 75% observed once, and the top ten hold about 3.1%. The sample consisted of CD4+ T cells from blood buffy coats. All receptors come from a human donor in good health. CDR3s leave out the opening cysteine and the closing phenylalanine or tryptophan. Fields, in order: V gene, clone size, CDR3 length, CDR3 protein. Not all rows give a size; the values are once, few, many and, for expanded clones, a class.

TRBV28 few 12 ASGGVYSNQPQH
TRBV7-6 - 13 ASAKYAGRSDTQY
TRBV25-1 - 11 ASGDRGQETQY
TRBV5-1 - 14 ASSWTGISANTEAF
TRBV21-1 - 16 ASSKVPRDASGNQPQH
TRBV4-2 - 14 ASSSGGRGRLRPQH
TRBV7-2 few 11 ASSLGEAGEQF
TRBV7-2 - 10 AIYSRGYEQF
TRBV7-2 few 12 ASSPFRDSHEQF
TRBV4-3 - 15 ASSPDVGARSYNEQF
TRBV5-1 - 13 ASSLANVAQETQY
TRBV10-3 - 13 AISATGADNQPQH
TRBV5-4 - 13 ASSLSGLAGDRVV
TRBV27 - 15 ASSSYRDRGLENIQY
TRBV9 - 12 ASSALQGQSPLH